One sample yielded the 28 T cell receptor beta chains listed below, sequenced in a study of tumor-infiltrating lymphocytes in primary liver carcinoma. TCR beta cDNA was prepared out of roughly 0.45 ug total RNA by means of a constant-region primer. Three-round nested multiplex PCR performed with slightly modified ARM-PCR produced the TCR beta libraries. With TRBV1-TRBV30 forward primers and a C-beta reverse primer, the first two PCR rounds were run for roughly 10 cycles each. TCRdb re-analysed the multiplex PCR reads in MiXCR, keeping a single row per CDR3 protein. The sample shows approximately 300,000 distinct CDR3 sequences, about 62% of them seen only once. For blood RNA, unsorted whole blood served as the source, and germline DNA was extracted too. Source material: peripheral blood. These receptors all stem from a man in his forties or fifties with primary liver carcinoma and hepatitis B virus infection.

This clonotype was observed a single time. The junction differs from germline at one of its ends, possibly a read error. The CDR3 DNA reads as TGCAGCCCATCTTGGGTGGTAAACATACAGCACTTC. It translates to CSPSWVVNIQHF. The rearrangement uses TRBV29-1 and TRBJ2-4, with D unclear. The CDR3 is 12 amino acids. Germline values: CDR1 SQVTM, CDR2 ANQGSEA.

Worth noting for this clonotype: A junction boundary mismatches the germline segment, possibly from a read error. The chain links TRBV11-1 to TRBJ1-3, with no clear D. From germline, CDR1 is SGHAT and CDR2 FQDESV (reference sequence). The CDR3 is 16 amino acids. The CDR3: CVSSLYNGPSGNTIYF. CDR3 in DNA: TGTGTCAGCAGCTTATACAACGGACCCTCTGGAAACACCATATATTTC.

In this sample, this clonotype turned up a few times. The chain has TRBV6-1 and TRBJ2-4; either TRBD1 or TRBD2 may fit D (5 bases each). Germline CDR1 is MNHNS and CDR2 is SASEGT. V lost 6 bases, J lost 8 bases, and 17 bases lay in between. The CDR3 consists of 14 residues. The CDR3, as DNA: TGTGCCAGCAGGGAGGCAGGGCGAGGGGACATTCAGTACTTC. It specifies CASREAGRGDIQYF.

Note on this clonotype: It is likely a read error, because the conserved phenylalanine at the end of the CDR3 is missing. This chain uses TRBV29-1 with TRBJ2-5; D uncertain. This CDR3 comprises 12 residues. Germline CDR1 and CDR2: SQVTM and ANQGSEA. With 7 bases removed from V and 5 bases from J, the gap between germline ends came to 14 bases. DNA for the CDR3: TGCAGCGATCCACTGGGCGTGGAGACCCAGTACTTA. Its protein product is CSDPLGVETQYL.

Comment on this clonotype: One junction end does not reproduce the germline sequence, and a read error may be involved. V is TRBV5-5 and J is TRBJ2-3; 14 bases match TRBD2. Germline V gene sequence: CDR1 SGHKS, CDR2 YYEKEE (reference sequence). This CDR3 spans 17 amino acids. The CDR3 DNA sequence: TGTGCCAGCAGTCCGACCGGGACTAGCGGGAGTGGAGGTACGCAGTATTTC. It codes for CASSPTGTSGSGGTQYF.

With regard to this clonotype: One junction end does not reproduce the germline sequence, and a read error may be involved. The chain combines TRBV6-5 with TRBJ2-3, with D hard to call. The V gene's germline CDR1 is MNHEY and CDR2 SVGAGI. The CDR3 runs 15 residues. CDR3 sequence reads: CDSSHSAGRGDTQYF. CDR3 sequence (DNA): TGTGACAGCAGTCACTCCGCCGGGCGTGGAGATACGCAGTATTTT.

In the case of this clonotype: This clone may be a read error of a much larger clone one base away. The chain recombines TRBV4-3 with TRBJ2-2; no clear D. The CDR3 sequence is 13 residues long. Germline-derived CDR1 and CDR2 are LGHNA and YSLEER. CDR3 in amino acids: CARSLVTTGELFF. CDR3 sequence (DNA): TGCGCCAGGAGCCTGGTTACAACCGGGGAGCTGTTTTTT.

Comments on this clonotype: It may be a read error: a sequence one base away is much more abundant. V usage is TRBV4-1 and J usage is TRBJ2-1; 7 bases line up with TRBD2. Germline CDR1 reads MGHRA; CDR2 reads YSYEKL. V lost 0 bases and J lost 4; bases outside the gene matches: 6. The CDR3 runs to 16 residues. CDR3 sequence: CASSQDSLGLYNEQFF. The DNA for the CDR3 is TGCGCCAGCAGCCAAGATTCCCTGGGACTATACAATGAGCAGTTCTTC.

On this clonotype: The junction departs from the called germline gene at one end, perhaps through a read error. This chain links TRBV4-1 with TRBJ1-5, with D hard to call. Germline lookup yields CDR1 MGHRA and CDR2 YSYEKL. The CDR3 contains 16 residues. CDR3 sequence (DNA): TGTGCCAGCAGCCCCGCTGAGAGGGTTGGCAATCAGCCCCAGCATTTT. Translating it yields CASSPAERVGNQPQHF.

Concerning this clonotype: One end of the junction fails to match germline, which may point to a read error. J is TRBJ2-1 and V is TRBV29-1, with 8 bases fitting TRBD1. The CDR3 is 14 residues long. In germline, CDR1 is SQVTM, CDR2 ANQGSEA. The CDR3: CSATLNAGGGEQLF. The CDR3, as DNA: TGCAGCGCCACCCTCAATGCAGGGGGCGGTGAGCAGCTCTTC.

This clonotype has just a few counts. This sequence joins TRBV5-5 and TRBJ2-2; 10 nucleotides agree with TRBD2. The CDR3 is 17 residues long. The germline CDR1 and CDR2 sequences are SGHKS and YYEKEE (reference sequence). V trimming: 4 bases; J trimming: 0 bases; junction bases outside the gene matches: 6. CDR3 in amino acids: CASSRTSGDTNTGELFF. Here the CDR3 DNA reads TGTGCCAGCAGCCGGACTAGCGGAGATACGAACACCGGGGAGCTGTTTTTT.

V and J are TRBV11-2 and TRBJ1-1, with unresolved D. Per germline, CDR1 SGHAT and CDR2 FQNNGV. The length of the CDR3 is 14 residues. The CDR3 sequence is CPISLDFLNTEAFF. CDR3 bases: TGTCCCATCAGCTTAGATTTTTTGAACACTGAAGCTTTCTTT.

This clonotype has just one count. The chain employs TRBV28 and TRBJ1-2; no clear D. Per germline, CDR1 MDHEN and CDR2 SYDVKM. V shed 6 bases and J shed 7 bases, with 21 bases lying between them. This CDR3 has 15 amino acids. The CDR3 sequence is CASRPDVGVHLGYTF. CDR3 DNA: TGTGCCAGCAGACCTGACGTGGGTGTGCATCTTGGCTACACCTTC.

This clonotype was observed once. This may be a read error: a much more frequent sequence differs by one nucleotide. The chain employs TRBV6-2 or TRBV6-3 and TRBJ2-1; unclear D gene. V lost 4 bases and J 6 bases, leaving 22 bases between the germline ends. This CDR3 spans 17 amino acids. Germline V CDR1 and CDR2: MNHEY, SVGEGT. Here the CDR3 reads CASSSGVRSNGRNEQFF. The CDR3 coding sequence is TGTGCCAGCAGTTCCGGTGTTCGGTCTAACGGGCGCAATGAGCAGTTCTTC.

V and J are TRBV18 and TRBJ1-1, with D uncertain. The V end was cut by 3 bases, the J end by 3 bases, with 14 bases between. The CDR3 contains 15 residues. Germline CDR1 is KGHSH and CDR2 is LQKENI. This chain's CDR3 is CASSPMPTGDTEAFF. For the CDR3, the DNA is TGTGCCAGCTCACCTATGCCAACTGGGGACACTGAAGCTTTCTTT.

Regarding this clonotype: This clone may be a read error of a much larger clone one base away. The V and J genes are TRBV6-1 and TRBJ2-7, with D tentatively TRBD2 (5 bases). Per the germline V gene, CDR1 is MNHNS and CDR2 is SASEGT. This CDR3 region has 11 residues. Written as DNA, the CDR3 is TGTGTCAGCAGCGGACGCTACGAGCAGTACTTC. It yields the protein CVSSGRYEQYF.

A note on this clonotype: A single base separates this from a much larger clone, so it may be a read error. V and J are TRBV12-3 or TRBV12-4 and TRBJ2-1, with TRBD2 as a possible D gene (6 bases). This CDR3 is 18 amino acids long. CDR3 nucleotide sequence: TGTGTCAGCAGTCCAACTCATGGACCGGGACTGGGGGAGAATGAGCAGTTCTTC. Translating gives CVSSPTHGPGLGENEQFF.

Worth noting for this clonotype: A much larger clone lies one base from this, so it may be a read error. The rearrangement links TRBV12-5 to TRBJ2-3, with unresolved D. The CDR3 extends over 14 amino acids. Germline assignment: CDR1 LGHNT and CDR2 FRNRAP. This chain's CDR3 is CASGLGRLVDMQYF. In DNA, the CDR3 is TGTGCTAGTGGTTTGGGCCGACTCGTTGATATGCAGTATTTT.

As to this clonotype: This clone may be a read error of a much larger clone one base away. CDR3 DNA: TGTGCCAGCAGCCCGGGGACCAACGCTGAAGCTTTCTTT. Protein product: CASSPGTNAEAFF. This rearrangement joins TRBV5-5 to TRBJ1-1; D perhaps matches TRBD1 (5 bases). This CDR3 has 13 amino acids. CDR1 and CDR2 from the germline V gene are SGHKS and YYEKEE (reference sequence). V lost 4 bases, J lost 6 bases, and 13 bases lay in between.

This clonotype was counted many times. The J gene is TRBJ1-1, the V gene TRBV12-3 or TRBV12-4; D call uncertain. The CDR3 runs to 12 residues. V gave up 3 bases and J gave up 11 bases, with 13 bases separating them. CDR3 nucleotides: TGTGCCAGCAGTTTTTCCCGGCAGAGGGCTTTCTTT. Protein: CASSFSRQRAFF.

A single count supports this clonotype. A much larger clone lies a single base off, so this may be a read error. Because the CDR3 is missing its conserved closing phenylalanine or tryptophan, this is likely a read error. The rearrangement joins TRBV5-4 to TRBJ2-6; possibly TRBD2 for D (6 bases). Trimming stripped 9 bases from V and 4 bases from J, with 14 bases between. Looked up from germline, CDR1 is SGHNT and CDR2 is YYREEE (reference sequence). CDR3 length equals 14 residues. In nucleotides, the CDR3 is TGTGCCAACGGGCGGGACGCCGGGGCCAACGTCCTGACTCTC. Translation: CANGRDAGANVLTL.

This clonotype was seen a handful of times. In nucleotides, the CDR3 is TGTGCCAGCGGACTAGCGGGAAACAATGAGCAGTTCTTC. It is translated as CASGLAGNNEQFF. The chain carries TRBV6-5 and TRBJ2-1; 12 bases agree with TRBD2. CDR3 length equals 13 residues. V lost 8 bases and J lost 5; bases outside the gene matches: 1. Germline-derived CDR1 and CDR2 are MNHEY and SVGAGI.

This clonotype was recorded many times. The V and J genes are TRBV6-5 and TRBJ2-2; 11 nucleotides agree with TRBD1. The germline V gene has CDR1 MNHEY and CDR2 SVGAGI. This CDR3 comprises 15 residues. J was trimmed by 7 bases and V by 7 bases; bases with no gene match: 8. As DNA, the CDR3 is TGTGCCAGCACCATAAAGGGACAGGGGGACGGGGAGCTGTTTTTT. Protein product: CASTIKGQGDGELFF.

This clonotype was seen only a few times. The chain combines TRBV12-3 or TRBV12-4 with TRBJ1-3; 7 bases match TRBD1. Unmatched junction bases numbered 5, after V lost 6 bases and J lost 0 bases. This CDR3 spans 15 amino acids. CDR3 sequence (DNA): TGTGCCAGCAGCCCCGGGACAGCCTCTGGAAACACCATATATTTT. Translated, it gives CASSPGTASGNTIYF.

Worth noting for this clonotype: Just one base apart from a much larger clone, this may be a read error. This chain uses TRBV5-6 with TRBJ2-7; weak D call: TRBD2 (5 bases). The CDR3 runs 17 residues. V lost 0 bases and J 2 bases, leaving 18 bases between the germline ends. Germline assignment: CDR1 SGHDT and CDR2 YYEEEE. The CDR3: CASSLGETRHTAYEQYF. The CDR3 DNA follows: TGTGCCAGCAGCTTGGGGGAGACGAGACATACCGCCTACGAGCAGTACTTC.

With regard to this clonotype: A read error is likely, as this CDR3 ends without the conserved phenylalanine or tryptophan. The chain uses TRBV6-5 and TRBJ2-2; 9 nucleotides agree with TRBD2. The CDR3 consists of 16 residues. Trimming took 4 bases from V and 4 from J; bases not matched to a gene: 7. CDR1 is MNHEY and CDR2 is SVGAGI in the germline V gene. CDR3 sequence (DNA): TGTGCCAGCAGTTCGGCGGGAGGGGGGAGCACCGGGGAGCTGTTTTCT. Translation gives CASSSAGGGSTGELFS.

The chain employs TRBV6-5 and TRBJ2-3; D is possibly TRBD1 or TRBD2 (5 bases each). Germline CDR1 is MNHEY and CDR2 is SVGAGI. The CDR3 extends over 16 amino acids. V was shortened by 6 bases and J by 4 bases, with 20 bases between the two germline ends. The CDR3 nucleotides are TGTGCCAGCAGCGACGGGAACACCAGAGGGGCAGATACGCAGTATTTT. This translates into CASSDGNTRGADTQYF.

As for this clonotype: Because it lacks the conserved phenylalanine or tryptophan at the end, this CDR3 is likely a read error. V usage is TRBV11-1 and J usage is TRBJ2-3; D call uncertain. In germline, CDR1 is SGHAT, CDR2 FQDESV (reference sequence). The length of the CDR3 is 13 residues. The CDR3 here is CASNSIRTDAQYL. The CDR3 DNA follows: TGTGCCAGCAACTCGATCCGAACAGATGCGCAGTATTTA.